These 21 T cell receptor beta chains came from one sample sequenced in a study of blood T cell repertoires in COVID-19. Here immunoSEQ multiplex PCR was the method, and the copy in TCRdb shows in-frame clones only, minus some. The sample shows tens of thousands of clones, roughly 90% of them seen only once. The material sequenced was peripheral blood. These receptors were collected from a human donor in a cohort sampled during active COVID-19.

The CDR3 region has the DNA TGCGCCAGCACGGGTTCTACAGGGGGCACTGAAGCTTTCTTT. Protein product: CASTGSTGGTEAFF. The genes are TRBV5-1 and TRBJ1-1; 8 bases map to TRBD1. Germline loops: CDR1 SGHRS, CDR2 YFSETQ. V was clipped by 6 bases and J by 4 bases; unmatched bases: 8. The CDR3 is 14 residues long.

Only one count was recorded for this clone. The chain carries TRBV6-6 and TRBJ1-5; D gene uncertain. Germline CDR1 MNHNY, CDR2 SVGAGI (reference sequence). This CDR3 is 15 amino acids long. Trimming pared 2 bases from V and 7 bases from J, leaving 15 bases between. The CDR3 sequence: CASSYPSGGSQPQHF. Written as DNA, the CDR3 is TGTGCCAGCAGTTACCCGTCAGGCGGGTCCCAGCCCCAGCATTTT.

The genes are TRBV4-3 and TRBJ2-1; 10 nucleotides match TRBD1. The junction had 2 bases not matched to a gene; V was cut back by 0 bases and J by 0 bases. This CDR3 spans 17 amino acids. Germline lookup yields CDR1 LGHNA and CDR2 YSLEER. The CDR3 DNA sequence: TGCGCCAGCAGCCAAGAGGACAGGGGGGTCTCCTACAATGAGCAGTTCTTC. Amino acids: CASSQEDRGVSYNEQFF.

The gene calls are TRBV5-5 and TRBJ1-1; D not resolved. Per germline, CDR1 SGHKS and CDR2 YYEKEE (reference sequence). The CDR3 is 14 amino acids. V shed 2 bases and J shed 7 bases, with 15 bases lying between them. The CDR3 is CASSFPSQTGEAFF. As DNA, the CDR3 is TGTGCCAGCAGCTTCCCCTCCCAGACGGGTGAAGCTTTCTTT.

The chain couples TRBV6-2 or TRBV6-3 to TRBJ1-5; D call uncertain. V dropped 0 bases and J dropped 6 bases, with 12 bases sitting between them. The CDR3 contains 15 residues. Per germline, CDR1 MNHEY and CDR2 SVGEGT. The CDR3 sequence: CASSYSKGSGQPQHF. CDR3 sequence (DNA): TGTGCCAGCAGTTACTCCAAAGGCAGCGGTCAGCCCCAGCATTTT.

The chain has TRBV27 and TRBJ2-3; possible D gene TRBD1, 6 bases. The CDR3 loop spans 15 amino acids. Germline V gene lookup returns CDR1 MNHEY and CDR2 SMNVEV (reference sequence). V dropped 6 bases and J dropped 3 bases, with 16 bases sitting between them. The CDR3 spells CASRKGQRWTDTQYF. The CDR3 DNA reads as TGTGCCAGCAGAAAAGGACAGAGGTGGACAGATACGCAGTATTTT.

The rearrangement uses TRBV7-2 and TRBJ2-3; D is possibly TRBD2 (5 bases). Trimming cost V 1 base and J 2 bases, with 16 bases left between them. The CDR3 sequence is 17 residues long. Germline CDR1 reads SGHTA; CDR2 reads FQGNSA. CDR3 residues: CASSLVSSGPPTDTQYF. The CDR3 DNA is TGTGCCAGCAGCTTAGTATCAAGCGGACCTCCCACAGATACGCAGTATTTT. Using reference TRBV7-2 and TRBJ2-3 for the parts outside the CDR3, the full variable domain is GAGVSQSPSNKVTEKGKDVELRCDPISGHTALYWYRQSLGQGLEFLIYFQGNSAPDKSGLPSDRFSAERTGGSVSTLTIQRTQQEDSAVYLCASSLVSSGPPTDTQYFGPGTRLTVL.

The sample holds one count of this clone. V gene TRBV5-4 combines with J gene TRBJ2-3; weak D call: TRBD2 (6 bases). The CDR3 consists of 16 residues. The germline CDR1 and CDR2 sequences are SGHNT and YYREEE (reference sequence). V was trimmed by 4 bases and J by 3 bases, leaving 18 bases between them. The DNA for the CDR3 is TGTGCCAGCAGCCCGAGGGACTCGATCTATACAGATACGCAGTATTTT. Its protein product is CASSPRDSIYTDTQYF. Full variable domain (rest looked up from reference TRBV5-4 and TRBJ2-3): ETGVTQSPTHLIKTRGQQVTLRCSSQSGHNTVSWYQQALGQGPQFIFQYYREEENGRGNFPPRFSGLQFPNYSSELNVNALELDDSALYLCASSPRDSIYTDTQYFGPGTRLTVL.

This clone has just one count. This chain links TRBV7-9 with TRBJ1-2; tentative D call: TRBD1 (5 bases). The length of the CDR3 is 12 residues. Trimming shortened V by 4 bases and J by 6 bases, and 9 bases separated the two germline ends. The V gene's germline CDR1 is SEHNR and CDR2 FQNEAQ (reference sequence). The CDR3 loop is CASSWGGDGYTF. The CDR3 DNA follows: TGTGCCAGCAGCTGGGGGGGAGATGGCTACACCTTC. The full variable domain, in which reference TRBV7-9 and TRBJ1-2 provide the parts outside the CDR3, is DTGVSQNPRHKITKRGQNVTFRCDPISEHNRLYWYRQTLGQGPEFLTYFQNEAQLEKSRLLSDRFSAERPKGSFSTLEIQRTEQGDSAMYLCASSWGGDGYTFGSGTRLTVV.

The genes are TRBV20-1 and TRBJ2-3, with 9 bases that match TRBD1. The CDR3 has 14 amino acids. Germline trimming cut 3 bases from V and 5 bases from J; bases unmatched to any gene: 6. Germline V CDR1 and CDR2: DFQATT, SNEGSKA (reference sequence). CDR3 sequence reads: CSASWTGAVDTQYF. As DNA, the CDR3 is TGCAGTGCTAGTTGGACAGGGGCGGTAGATACGCAGTATTTT.

The CDR3 DNA reads TGTGCCAGCAGCAACCAGGGCAGGGGGCTTGGGAACACTGAAGCTTTCTTT. Translation gives CASSNQGRGLGNTEAFF. The chain joins TRBV28 to TRBJ1-1; TRBD1 agrees at 8 bases. V was pared by 6 bases and J by 1 base, with 13 bases of the junction left unmatched. The CDR3 has 17 amino acids. Germline CDR1 and CDR2: MDHEN and SYDVKM.

This sequence joins TRBV10-3 and TRBJ1-1; 7 nucleotides align to TRBD1. The CDR3 contains 13 residues. CDR1 ENHRY and CDR2 SYGVKD come from the germline V gene. V was pared by 10 bases and J by 4 bases, with 9 bases of the junction left unmatched. CDR3 region: CANTRQGATEAFF. DNA of the CDR3: TGTGCCAACACCCGACAGGGAGCCACTGAAGCTTTCTTT.

The sample holds a few counts of this clone. This chain uses TRBV28 with TRBJ2-2; possibly TRBD2 for D (5 bases). Deletions cut 3 bases from V and 3 bases from J, with 5 bases between. The germline gives CDR1 MDHEN, CDR2 SYDVKM. This CDR3 region has 13 residues. The CDR3 region is CASSFGDTGELFF. The CDR3 coding sequence is TGTGCCAGCAGTTTCGGGGACACCGGGGAGCTGTTTTTT.

This rearrangement joins TRBV28 to TRBJ2-1; weak D call: TRBD1 (7 bases). CDR3 length: 13 amino acids. V was cut by 7 bases and J by 9 bases, with 16 bases left in between. From germline, CDR1 is MDHEN and CDR2 SYDVKM. Here the CDR3 DNA reads TGTGCCAGCATTGTGACAGGGACTGGTGAGCAGTTCTTC. Encoded protein: CASIVTGTGEQFF.

The rearrangement joins TRBV19 to TRBJ1-5, with 9 nucleotides matching TRBD1. The germline V gene has CDR1 LNHDA and CDR2 SQIVND (reference sequence). This CDR3 has 14 amino acids. V lost 7 bases to trimming and J lost 7 bases; unmatched junction nucleotides: 8. This chain's CDR3 is CASTGQGTSQPQHF. CDR3 DNA: TGTGCCAGTACCGGACAGGGGACGTCGCAGCCCCAGCATTTT.

The chain combines TRBV10-1 with TRBJ2-1; D possibly corresponds to TRBD2 (5 bases). Trimming left V 0 bases short and J 8 bases short, with 14 bases between. Germline V gene sequence: CDR1 WNHNN, CDR2 SYGVQD (reference sequence). CDR3 length: 15 residues. This CDR3 reads CASSESRPKRDEQFF. The CDR3 bases are TGCGCCAGCAGTGAGTCCAGGCCCAAGAGGGATGAGCAGTTCTTC.

This chain joins TRBV28 and TRBJ2-2; TRBD2 matches at 7 bases. V gave up 3 bases and J gave up 7 bases; unmatched junction bases: 11. Germline CDR1 reads MDHEN; CDR2 reads SYDVKM. This CDR3 region has 16 residues. The CDR3 DNA reads TGTGCCAGCAGTTTCTTGTCGGGGGAGCGGGACGGGGAGCTGTTTTTT. Translation gives CASSFLSGERDGELFF.

This chain uses TRBV5-4 with TRBJ2-1; the D gene is possibly TRBD2 (5 bases). V was clipped by 1 base and J by 3 bases, with 11 bases between them. CDR3 size: 15 residues. The germline CDR1 and CDR2 sequences are SGHNT and YYREEE (reference sequence). CDR3 in DNA: TGTGCCAGCAGCTTGTCTAGCCGGAGCTACAATGAGCAGTTCTTC. This translates into CASSLSSRSYNEQFF.

This chain links TRBV19 with TRBJ2-1, with 7 bases identical to TRBD2. The CDR3 contains 16 residues. CDR1 is LNHDA, CDR2 SQIVND, per germline (reference sequence). V lost 6 bases and J lost 2; bases outside the gene matches: 10. The CDR3, as DNA: TGTGCCAGTAGAAAAGATAGCGGGTCTACCTACAATGAGCAGTTCTTC. Amino acid sequence: CASRKDSGSTYNEQFF.

The rearrangement joins TRBV12-3 or TRBV12-4 to TRBJ2-3, with D tentatively TRBD2 (5 bases). CDR3 length: 13 residues. V was shortened by 5 bases and J by 0 bases, with 6 bases between the two germline ends. The CDR3 DNA sequence: TGTGCCAGCAGTAGGACTAGCACAGATACGCAGTATTTT. Translation gives CASSRTSTDTQYF.

The rearrangement links TRBV9 to TRBJ1-2, with 8 nucleotides matching TRBD1. Germline V gene data show CDR1 as SGDLS and CDR2 as YYNGEE. The length of the CDR3 is 15 residues. The ends lost 4 bases at V and 4 bases at J; junction bases unmatched: 9. The CDR3 coding sequence is TGTGCCAGCAGCCCCCTGGACAGGGTGGCCTATGGCTACACCTTC. This translates into CASSPLDRVAYGYTF.